What follows describes a single T cell receptor beta chain. 60 Vbeta and 13 Jbeta primers were used in PCR. The assay was immunoSEQ multiplex PCR, and TCRdb's table has in-frame clones only and misses some. Of about 120,000 clones in the sample, roughly 85% were seen once. Germline CDR1 MGHRA, CDR2 YSYEKL. The CDR3 spans 17 residues. Trimming at V came to 1 base and at J to 0 bases, leaving 8 bases not matched to a gene. This specimen belongs to a study of cytomegalovirus exposure and HLA in healthy donors. Turning to the study itself: Earlier, 200 million or so T cells were analyzed, and around 100 million unique TCR beta sequences were found among them. Unique TCRs from HLA-typed donors, approximately 80 million of them, were held in an early data release.

Each of the donors was a healthy bone marrow donor. The receptor comes from a woman between 35 and 50 years old in good health and CMV-seropositive. This chain joins TRBV4-1 and TRBJ1-1; 7 nucleotides agree with TRBD1. Specimen: PBMCs. CDR3 sequence: CASSQGGPGQMNTEAFF. CDR3 nucleotide sequence: TGCGCCAGCAGCCAAGGAGGACCGGGACAGATGAACACTGAAGCTTTCTTT.